This entry lists 18 T cell receptor beta chains sequenced from one sample in a study of T cells in Graves' hyperthyroidism and ophthalmopathy. Researchers amplified the TCR beta CDR3 regions from RNA transcripts. TCR CDR3 underwent first-round RT-PCR with the HTBI primer set. TCRdb recomputed calls from the multiplex PCR reads with MiXCR, one row per CDR3 protein. The sample holds about 260,000 distinct CDR3 sequences, roughly 17% seen once. The sequencing input was blood. These TCRs come from a woman under 30 with Graves' ophthalmopathy.

Only a few counts were recorded for this clonotype. This chain uses TRBV5-4 with TRBJ2-7, with TRBD1 identical over 10 bases. Looked up from germline, CDR1 is SGHNT and CDR2 is YYREEE (reference sequence). V trimming: 4 bases; J trimming: 1 base; junction bases outside the gene matches: 8. The CDR3 contains 16 residues. The CDR3 loop is CASSQGQGTPSYEQYF. CDR3 DNA: TGTGCCAGCAGCCAGGGACAGGGGACCCCTTCCTACGAGCAGTACTTC.

This clonotype was seen a few times. The J gene is TRBJ2-2, the V gene TRBV4-2; D not certain. Trimming shortened V by 3 bases and J by 0 bases, and 5 bases separated the two germline ends. This CDR3 comprises 14 residues. Germline loops: CDR1 LGHNA, CDR2 YNFKEQ. This CDR3 is CASSHAPNTGELFF. CDR3 DNA sequence: TGTGCCAGCAGCCACGCGCCGAACACCGGGGAGCTGTTTTTT.

This clonotype was observed at least ten times. This sequence joins TRBV2 and TRBJ2-7; unclear D gene. Per the germline V gene, CDR1 is SNHLY and CDR2 is FYNNEI. CDR3 size: 12 residues. Trimming left V 3 bases short and J 4 bases short, with 7 bases between. The CDR3 loop reads CASSELQYEQYF. The CDR3 region has the DNA TGTGCCAGCAGTGAGTTACAGTACGAGCAGTACTTC.

This clonotype was counted many times. The chain carries TRBV18 and TRBJ1-2, with D hard to call. The CDR3 is made up of 13 amino acids. The ends were cut back, 2 bases at V and 2 bases at J, with 6 bases in the middle. Germline V gene data show CDR1 as KGHSH and CDR2 as LQKENI. The CDR3, as DNA: TGTGCCAGCTCACCAGACGAAAACTATGGCTACACCTTC. Protein: CASSPDENYGYTF.

In this sample, this clonotype turned up many times. The CDR3 sequence: CASRTGRTYEQYF. The CDR3 DNA sequence: TGTGCCAGCAGAACAGGGAGAACCTACGAGCAGTACTTC. V usage is TRBV6-1 and J usage is TRBJ2-7; TRBD1 might be the D (6 bases). V lost 6 bases and J lost 2, with 11 bases in between. Germline lookup yields CDR1 MNHNS and CDR2 SASEGT. This CDR3 has 13 amino acids.

This clonotype showed up many times. The V and J genes are TRBV2 and TRBJ1-2, with 11 bases aligning to TRBD1. The trim removed 4 bases at V and 3 bases at J, leaving 1 base unmatched. This CDR3 contains 14 residues. Germline V gene sequence: CDR1 SNHLY, CDR2 FYNNEI. CDR3 loop: CASSGTGGYYGYTF. The CDR3 DNA sequence: TGTGCCAGCAGTGGGACAGGGGGCTACTATGGCTACACCTTC.

V is TRBV12-3 or TRBV12-4 and J is TRBJ1-1; D ambiguous. The CDR3 spans 14 residues. The V end was cut by 6 bases, the J end by 0 bases, with 11 bases between. As DNA, the CDR3 is TGTGCCAGCAGCAGCCCCCTTCTGAACACTGAAGCTTTCTTT. Its protein product is CASSSPLLNTEAFF.

The chain carries TRBV4-1 and TRBJ1-1, with no clear D. CDR3 length equals 13 residues. With 4 bases removed from V and 3 bases from J, the gap between germline ends came to 9 bases. Germline values: CDR1 MGHRA, CDR2 YSYEKL. In DNA, the CDR3 is TGCGCCAGCAGCCCAGATGGAGACACTGAAGCTTTCTTT. This gives the protein CASSPDGDTEAFF.

Points on this clonotype: It may be a read error: a sequence one base away is much more abundant. This is likely a read error, given that the CDR3 carries no conserved phenylalanine or tryptophan at its end. V gene TRBV30 combines with J gene TRBJ2-5; D unclear. Germline V gene data show CDR1 as GTSNPN and CDR2 as SVGIG (reference sequence). This CDR3 spans 11 amino acids. With 0 bases removed from V and 7 bases from J, the gap between germline ends came to 6 bases. The CDR3 coding sequence is TGTGCCTGGAGTGTACGAGGGACCCAGTACCTC. This sequence encodes CAWSVRGTQYL.

This clonotype was seen ten or more times. The V and J genes are TRBV12-3 or TRBV12-4 and TRBJ2-3, with 8 bases identical to TRBD2. After removal of 2 bases from V and 1 base from J, the junction contained 2 bases not matched to a gene. This CDR3 has 15 residues. In nucleotides, the CDR3 is TGTGCCAGCAGTTTACAACTAGCGGGCACAGATACGCAGTATTTT. It codes for CASSLQLAGTDTQYF.

This clonotype has a count of ten or more. The V call is TRBV6-6, the J call TRBJ2-7, with D tentatively TRBD1 (6 bases). V lost 0 bases to trimming and J lost 0 bases, with 12 bases between them. The germline V gene encodes CDR1 MNHNY and CDR2 SVGAGI (reference sequence). This CDR3 has 16 amino acids. DNA of the CDR3: TGTGCCAGCAGTTACTCGATGACAGGCCACTCCTACGAGCAGTACTTC. The encoded protein is CASSYSMTGHSYEQYF.

This clonotype was recorded many times. V and J are TRBV29-1 and TRBJ2-1; possibly TRBD2 for D (5 bases). The germline V gene encodes CDR1 SQVTM and CDR2 ANQGSEA. Trimming took 8 bases from V and 8 from J, leaving 22 bases between them. This CDR3 is built from 14 residues. The CDR3 DNA follows: TGCAGCTCCCGGGGATTAGGTTTTGATTATGAGCAGTTCTTC. Amino acids: CSSRGLGFDYEQFF.

This clonotype was detected ten times or more. A much more abundant neighbour one base away suggests this may be a read error. This chain joins TRBV28 and TRBJ1-2; D is unclear. The CDR3 contains 15 residues. The ends were cut back, 5 bases at V and 6 bases at J, with 19 bases in the middle. CDR1 is MDHEN and CDR2 is SYDVKM in the germline V gene. This chain's CDR3 is CASSPAPRREDGYTF. The CDR3 DNA reads as TGTGCCAGCAGTCCCGCCCCGAGACGAGAGGATGGCTACACCTTC.

This clonotype was counted ten times or more. CDR3 region: CASSLEGWREQYF. The CDR3 DNA sequence: TGTGCCAGCAGCTTGGAGGGGTGGCGCGAGCAGTACTTC. This chain uses TRBV5-4 with TRBJ2-7; the D gene is possibly TRBD1 (5 bases). Germline V gene sequence: CDR1 SGHNT, CDR2 YYREEE (reference sequence). The CDR3 loop spans 13 amino acids. The germline V and J ends were trimmed by 0 bases and 6 bases, with 10 bases remaining between them. Drawing the rest from reference TRBV5-4 and TRBJ2-7, the complete variable domain is ETGVTQSPTHLIKTRGQQVTLRCSSQSGHNTVSWYQQALGQGPQFIFQYYREEENGRGNFPPRFSGLQFPNYSSELNVNALELDDSALYLCASSLEGWREQYFGPGTRLTVT.

At least ten counts were recorded for this clonotype. The rearrangement uses TRBV4-1 and TRBJ2-3; 14 nucleotides agree with TRBD2. CDR1 is MGHRA, CDR2 YSYEKL, per germline. The CDR3 is 21 residues long. J lost 0 bases, V lost 4 bases, and 15 bases had no gene match. CDR3 nucleotides: TGCGCCAGCAGCCTACAACTACAGGGACTAGCGGGGGCGTCTAGCACAGATACGCAGTATTTT. It is translated as CASSLQLQGLAGASSTDTQYF.

At least ten counts were recorded for this clonotype. The V and J genes are TRBV28 and TRBJ2-1, with D unresolved. The CDR3 totals 14 residues. From germline, CDR1 is MDHEN and CDR2 SYDVKM. Trimming stripped 1 base from V and 8 bases from J, with 12 bases between. CDR3 amino acids: CASSLFRVRYEQFF. Here the CDR3 DNA reads TGTGCCAGCAGTTTATTCAGAGTACGCTATGAGCAGTTCTTC.

This clonotype was seen repeatedly, ten times or more. The chain is built from TRBV28 and TRBJ1-1; D may be TRBD1 (5 bases). The CDR3 is made up of 14 amino acids. Germline lookup yields CDR1 MDHEN and CDR2 SYDVKM. Trimming pared 8 bases from V and 3 bases from J, leaving 16 bases between. CDR3 sequence reads: CASGGAGPDTEAFF. CDR3 in DNA: TGTGCCAGCGGGGGAGCGGGACCGGACACTGAAGCTTTCTTT.

This clonotype has a count of ten or more. The chain links TRBV6-1 to TRBJ2-5, with D maybe TRBD2 (6 bases). CDR3 length equals 13 residues. V dropped 4 bases and J dropped 5 bases, with 11 bases sitting between them. CDR1 and CDR2 from the germline V gene are MNHNS and SASEGT. The CDR3 loop is CASSGTIGETQYF. Here the CDR3 DNA reads TGTGCCAGCAGTGGGACTATTGGGGAGACCCAGTACTTC.